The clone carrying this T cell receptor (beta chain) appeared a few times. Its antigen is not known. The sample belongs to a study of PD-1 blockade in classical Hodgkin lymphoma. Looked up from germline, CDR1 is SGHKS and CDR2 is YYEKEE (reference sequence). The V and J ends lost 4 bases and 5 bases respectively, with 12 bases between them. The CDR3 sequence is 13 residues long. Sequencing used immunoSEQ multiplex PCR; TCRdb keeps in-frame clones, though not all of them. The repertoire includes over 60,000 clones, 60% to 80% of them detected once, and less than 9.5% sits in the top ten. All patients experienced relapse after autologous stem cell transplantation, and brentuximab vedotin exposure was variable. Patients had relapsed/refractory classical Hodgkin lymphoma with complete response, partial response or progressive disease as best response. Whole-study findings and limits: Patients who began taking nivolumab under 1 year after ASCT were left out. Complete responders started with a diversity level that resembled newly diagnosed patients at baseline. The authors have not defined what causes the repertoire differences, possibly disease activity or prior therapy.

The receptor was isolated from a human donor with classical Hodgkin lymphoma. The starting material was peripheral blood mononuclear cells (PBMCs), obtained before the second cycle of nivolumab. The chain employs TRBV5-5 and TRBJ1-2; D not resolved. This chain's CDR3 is CASSAAETYGYTF. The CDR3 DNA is TGTGCCAGCAGCGCAGCAGAGACTTATGGCTACACCTTC.